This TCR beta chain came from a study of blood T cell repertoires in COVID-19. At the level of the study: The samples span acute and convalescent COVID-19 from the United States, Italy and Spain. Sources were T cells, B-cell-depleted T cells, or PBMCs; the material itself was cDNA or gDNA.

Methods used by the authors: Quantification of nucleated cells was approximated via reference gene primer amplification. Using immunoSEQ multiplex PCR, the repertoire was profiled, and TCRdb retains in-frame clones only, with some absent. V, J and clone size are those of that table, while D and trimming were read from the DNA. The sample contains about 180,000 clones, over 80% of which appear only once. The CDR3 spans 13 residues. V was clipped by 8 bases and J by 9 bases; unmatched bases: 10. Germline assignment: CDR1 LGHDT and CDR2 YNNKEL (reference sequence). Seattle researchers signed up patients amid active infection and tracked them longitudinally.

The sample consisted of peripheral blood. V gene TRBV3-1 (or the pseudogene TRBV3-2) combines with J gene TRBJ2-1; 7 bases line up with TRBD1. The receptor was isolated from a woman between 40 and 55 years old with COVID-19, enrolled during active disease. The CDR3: CASVTRGSGEQFF. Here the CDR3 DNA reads TGTGCCAGCGTCACCAGGGGGTCCGGTGAGCAGTTCTTC.